Following are 17 T cell receptor beta chains from one sample sequenced in a study of T cell repertoires in cytomegalovirus infection. Which antigens these TCRs recognize remains unknown. Via MiXCR, TCRdb re-called the reads, giving one row per CDR3 protein. The data show about 920,000 distinct CDR3 sequences, under 40% seen once. This sample comprised cultured CD8+ T cells from PBMCs, obtained from culture after CMV antigen stimulation. These receptors all stem from a human donor in good health (CMV status not recorded). Some clones in this sample may be carry-over from other donors' samples.

This clonotype was found a few times. The chain carries TRBV20-1 and TRBJ2-3; D may be TRBD2 (6 bases). V was clipped by 6 bases and J by 4 bases, with 11 bases between them. Germline lookup yields CDR1 DFQATT and CDR2 SNEGSKA (reference sequence). This CDR3 is built from 12 residues. The CDR3 here is CSARGQADTQYF. The DNA for the CDR3 is TGCAGTGCGCGGGGCCAGGCAGATACGCAGTATTTT.

This clonotype is medium-sized (0.01 to 0.1%) in the sample. The V gene is TRBV27, the J gene TRBJ1-1; D uncertain. Trimming cost V 6 bases and J 5 bases, with 10 bases left between them. Germline values: CDR1 MNHEY, CDR2 SMNVEV (reference sequence). The CDR3 has 12 amino acids. The CDR3: CASSLLGTEAFF. The DNA for the CDR3 is TGTGCCAGCAGCTTACTAGGGACTGAAGCTTTCTTT.

This clonotype appeared a few times. The V and J genes are TRBV18 and TRBJ1-3, with D unresolved. Germline values: CDR1 KGHSH, CDR2 LQKENI. V was clipped by 8 bases and J by 2 bases, with 10 bases between them. The CDR3 has 13 amino acids. The chain's CDR3 is CASEYGAGNTIYF. The CDR3 DNA sequence: TGTGCCAGCGAATATGGTGCTGGAAACACCATATATTTT.

The V and J genes are TRBV6-8 and TRBJ2-3; 8 bases are shared with TRBD2. Trimming took 0 bases from V and 2 from J; bases not matched to a gene: 7. Germline assignment: CDR1 MNHGY and CDR2 SAAAGT. This CDR3 region has 17 residues. The CDR3 sequence is CASSYSASGQLTDTQYF. Written as DNA, the CDR3 is TGTGCCAGCAGTTACTCGGCTAGCGGGCAACTCACAGATACGCAGTATTTT.

This chain links TRBV5-4 with TRBJ2-3; 9 bases fit TRBD2. The J segment lost 5 bases and the V segment lost 6 bases, leaving 10 bases of the junction unmatched. Germline loops: CDR1 SGHNT, CDR2 YYREEE (reference sequence). The CDR3 consists of 15 residues. The DNA for the CDR3 is TGTGCCAGCAAGGCGGAGCGGGGGGCAGGAGATACGCAGTATTTT. It yields the protein CASKAERGAGDTQYF.

This clonotype was detected many times. The genes are TRBV10-3 and TRBJ2-1; D remains ambiguous. The length of the CDR3 is 15 residues. CDR1 and CDR2 from the germline V gene are ENHRY and SYGVKD. Trimming cost V 0 bases and J 3 bases, with 9 bases left between them. The CDR3 DNA sequence: TGTGCCATCAGTGAGTCGCGGCAGGTCTACAATGAGCAGTTCTTC. It specifies CAISESRQVYNEQFF.

The V call is TRBV9, the J call TRBJ2-3; D may be TRBD1 (6 bases). V was pared by 3 bases and J by 0 bases, with 17 bases between. This CDR3 comprises 17 residues. Germline V gene data show CDR1 as SGDLS and CDR2 as YYNGEE. The CDR3, as DNA: TGTGCCAGCAGCGAACAGCTCGGGACATGGAGCACAGATACGCAGTATTTT. This translates into CASSEQLGTWSTDTQYF. The entire variable domain, with the rest obtained from reference TRBV9 and TRBJ2-3, is as follows: DSGVTQTPKHLITATGQRVTLRCSPRSGDLSVYWYQQSLDQGLQFLIQYYNGEERAKGNILERFSAQQFPDLHSELNLSSLELGDSALYFCASSEQLGTWSTDTQYFGPGTRLTVL.

This clonotype occurred a few times. The chain has TRBV6-1 and TRBJ2-3; maybe TRBD2 (5 bases). Deletions cut 6 bases from V and 0 bases from J, with 10 bases between. Germline CDR1 is MNHNS and CDR2 is SASEGT. The CDR3 length is 14 residues. The CDR3: CASSPPGSTDTQYF. For the CDR3, the DNA is TGTGCCAGCAGCCCCCCGGGGAGCACAGATACGCAGTATTTT.

The J gene is TRBJ2-5, the V gene TRBV7-4; D might be TRBD2 (6 bases). V lost 5 bases to trimming and J lost 9 bases, with 19 bases between them. Germline V lookup: CDR1 SGHVT, CDR2 SQSDAQ. The CDR3 has 14 amino acids. CDR3: CASSPEGLLGAQYF. The CDR3 nucleotides are TGTGCCAGCAGCCCGGAGGGACTCCTGGGGGCCCAGTACTTC.

The chain recombines TRBV10-1 with TRBJ1-1; D perhaps matches TRBD1 (5 bases). Germline V CDR1 and CDR2: WNHNN, SYGVQD (reference sequence). Deletions cut 4 bases from V and 0 bases from J, with 9 bases between. The CDR3 has 14 residues. The CDR3 DNA is TGCGCCAGCAGTGGGACACAGGTGAACACTGAAGCTTTCTTT. Translating gives CASSGTQVNTEAFF.

With respect to this clonotype: The limits of the CDR3 on the DNA are not certain, so only TCRdb's listed CDR3 is given. The chain carries TRBV7-9 and TRBJ2-1; TRBD1, the table's D call, lacks a check against the DNA. The CDR3 totals 14 residues, both ends included. The germline CDR1 and CDR2 sequences are SEHNR and FQNEAQ (reference sequence). The CDR3 reads CASSLVGQGNEQLF.

This clonotype was counted between two and nine times. The chain employs TRBV23-1 and TRBJ2-7, with 10 bases identical to TRBD1. TRBV23-1 has ORF status, its function being uncertain. The CDR3 totals 18 residues. V gave up 5 bases and J gave up 3 bases; unmatched junction bases: 16. CDR3 residues: CASSVKVCGTGADYEQYF. CDR3 in DNA: TGCGCCAGCAGTGTAAAGGTCTGTGGGACAGGGGCCGACTACGAGCAGTACTTC.

This rearrangement joins TRBV19 to TRBJ1-1; maybe TRBD1 (5 bases). Trimming took 5 bases from V and 5 from J, leaving 15 bases between them. Germline loops: CDR1 LNHDA, CDR2 SQIVND (reference sequence). CDR3 size: 14 residues. CDR3 residues: CASSAGGGWTEAFF. Here the CDR3 DNA reads TGTGCCAGTAGTGCTGGGGGGGGATGGACTGAAGCTTTCTTT.

This clonotype has just a few counts. The rearrangement links TRBV4-2 to TRBJ2-1, with D possibly matching TRBD2 (5 bases). CDR1 is LGHNA and CDR2 is YNFKEQ in the germline V gene. This CDR3 is 14 amino acids long. The ends were cut back, 6 bases at V and 4 bases at J, with 13 bases in the middle. Here the CDR3 DNA reads TGTGCCAGCAGTCCTAAGAGGGAGTACAATGAGCAGTTCTTC. Translation gives CASSPKREYNEQFF.

Points on this clonotype: One end of the junction fails to match germline, which may point to a read error. The chain uses TRBV6-1 and TRBJ1-2; 7 bases are shared with TRBD1. The CDR3 covers 14 residues. Germline V gives CDR1 MNHNS, CDR2 SASEGT. The CDR3: CASREEGTVYGYTF. For the CDR3, the DNA is TGTGCCAGCAGAGAAGAAGGGACAGTCTATGGCTACACCTTC.

The V call is TRBV6-1, the J call TRBJ2-7; the match to TRBD2 covers 7 bases. The ends lost 2 bases at V and 0 bases at J; junction bases unmatched: 1. This CDR3 is built from 14 residues. Germline V gene lookup returns CDR1 MNHNS and CDR2 SASEGT. DNA for the CDR3: TGTGCCAGCAGTGAACGCGGGAGCTCCTACGAGCAGTACTTC. Protein sequence: CASSERGSSYEQYF.

The chain carries TRBV7-8 and TRBJ2-1, with D perhaps TRBD2 (6 bases). Trimming took 0 bases from V and 8 from J, leaving 17 bases between them. Germline loops: CDR1 SGHVS, CDR2 FQNEAQ. The CDR3 length is 16 residues. The CDR3 DNA is TGTGCCAGCAGCTTAGCGGCGGGGCCATTCGTGCATGAGCAGTTCTTC. Translating gives CASSLAAGPFVHEQFF.